The clone carrying this TCR beta chain was observed a single time. Data came from immunoSEQ multiplex PCR; TCRdb stores just in-frame clones and leaves some out. This sample has under 150,000 clones, with more than 90% found just once. In germline, CDR1 is KGHSH, CDR2 LQKENI. V lost 3 bases and J lost 4, with 8 bases in between. The CDR3 consists of 13 residues. The entry originates in a study of T cell responses to AZD1222 COVID-19 vaccine. The chain links TRBV18 to TRBJ2-3; D gene ambiguous. The material was peripheral blood, obtained 28 days after the second AZD1222 dose. The sequence derives from an adult who received the AZD1222 COVID-19 vaccine. The DNA of the CDR3 is TGTGCCAGCTCACCTCCGACTGCAGATACGCAGTATTTT. It encodes CASSPPTADTQYF.